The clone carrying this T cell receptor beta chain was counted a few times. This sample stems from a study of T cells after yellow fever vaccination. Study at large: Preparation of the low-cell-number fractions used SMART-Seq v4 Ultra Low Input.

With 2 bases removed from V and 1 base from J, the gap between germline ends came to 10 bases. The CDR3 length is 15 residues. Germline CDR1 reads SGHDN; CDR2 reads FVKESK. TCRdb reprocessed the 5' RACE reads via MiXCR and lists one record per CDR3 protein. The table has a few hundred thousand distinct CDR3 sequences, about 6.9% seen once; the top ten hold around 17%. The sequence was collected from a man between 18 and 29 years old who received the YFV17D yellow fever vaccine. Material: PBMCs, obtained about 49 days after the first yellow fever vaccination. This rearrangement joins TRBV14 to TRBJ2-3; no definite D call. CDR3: CASSQPSRGTDTQYF. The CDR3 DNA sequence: TGTGCCAGCAGCCAACCTTCCCGTGGCACAGATACGCAGTATTTT.